This T cell receptor beta chain was retrieved from a study of blood T cells in healthy people across ages. CDR3 length equals 13 residues. The V gene's germline CDR1 is SGHRS and CDR2 YFSETQ. Total RNA was isolated from each sample in quantities of at least 6 micrograms. A J-beta primer mix and a sample-barcoded 5' primer were used in a second PCR of about 7 to 12 cycles. Using its own MiXCR run on the 5' RACE reads, TCRdb lists one record per CDR3 protein. The table lists about 1,800,000 distinct CDR3 sequences, 28% of them singletons. Remarks on this clonotype: Just one base apart from a much larger clone, this may be a read error.

The specimen was blood. The TCR was taken from a woman between 25 and 40 years old in good health. This chain joins TRBV5-1 and TRBJ1-1; 8 bases align to TRBD1. CDR3 region: CASSQGAGTEVFF. For the CDR3, the DNA is TGCGCCAGCAGCCAGGGGGCAGGCACTGAAGTTTTCTTT. Full variable domain (missing parts from reference TRBV5-1 and TRBJ1-1): KAGVTQTPRYLIKTRGQQVTLSCSPISGHRSVSWYQQTPGQGLQFLFEYFSETQRNKGNFPGRFSGRQFSNSRSEMNVSTLELGDSALYLCASSQGAGTEVFFGQGTRLTVV.